This T cell receptor beta chain derives from a study of shared clonotypes between healthy human individuals. Assay used: immunoSEQ multiplex PCR; TCRdb lists only in-frame clones, some missing. The table records approximately 1,000,000 clones, 75% to 85% of them present only once. General study findings and limits: The study sampled only blood, and tissue repertoires likely differ. Among several donors, around 5% of naive CD4 clonotypes were found in common.

Of note for this clone: The antigen is not known.

Germline lookup yields CDR1 SGHVS and CDR2 FQNEAQ. Trimming removed 2 bases from V and 3 bases from J; junction bases left unmatched: 13. This CDR3 region has 19 residues. Each donor was a Caucasian adult residing in Nashville, Tennessee. The chain links TRBV7-8 to TRBJ1-5, with 10 positions matching TRBD1. The receptor's source is a man aged 18 to 29 in good health. Some clones in this sample may be carry-over from other donors' samples. Input material: memory CD4+ T cells from PBMCs. The subset here: CD45RA-negative fraction. CDR3 protein: CASSLRELTGGFPNQPQHF. The CDR3 DNA follows: TGTGCCAGCAGCTTAAGGGAGCTGACAGGGGGCTTCCCCAATCAGCCCCAGCATTTT.